Given below is one T cell receptor (beta chain) in context. The sample comes from a study of blood T cell repertoires in COVID-19. Background on the study: There were acute and convalescent COVID-19 samples, and they came from the United States, Italy and Spain. PBMCs, B-cell-depleted T cells, or T cells were the source of the cDNA or gDNA that made up the material.

Original handling: Cell counts per sample came from amplifying reference gene primers. The method was immunoSEQ multiplex PCR; TCRdb's version includes in-frame clones alone and lacks a portion of them. That table gives V, J and clone size, and the DNA gave D and trimming. This sample has about 150,000 clones, with under 95% found just once. Sample: peripheral blood. The TCR comes from a man in his forties or fifties with acute or convalescent COVID-19.

Written as DNA, the CDR3 is TGTGCCAGCAGCCAGGGGGCTGGCTATGGCTACACCTTC. Its translation is CASSQGAGYGYTF. The chain combines TRBV3-1 (or the pseudogene TRBV3-2) with TRBJ1-2; D is perhaps TRBD1 (6 bases). This CDR3 spans 13 amino acids. Germline values: CDR1 LGHDT, CDR2 YNNKEL (reference sequence). V dropped 3 bases and J dropped 4 bases, with 9 bases sitting between them.